This TCR beta chain was identified in a study of technical replicates of blood from four donors. The data were produced by immunoSEQ multiplex PCR, yet TCRdb's version contains in-frame clones alone and is incomplete. The sample has over 70,000 clones, over 85% seen once. The sequence derives from a human donor in good health. Input material: T cells isolated from PBMCs.

The CDR3 bases are TGTGCCAGCAACAACCGGGACAGGGGAAGTAAAGGCTACACCTTC. Translated: CASNNRDRGSKGYTF. The chain recombines TRBV9 with TRBJ1-2, with 10 bases aligning to TRBD1. Trimming cost V 6 bases and J 8 bases; bases outside gene matches: 13. The germline V gene encodes CDR1 SGDLS and CDR2 YYNGEE. There are 15 residues in the CDR3.